Sequencing of this TCR beta chain was carried out in a study of CD8 T cells in ankylosing spondylitis (dated by TCRdb to about 2017). Context from the whole study: The study profiled T cell receptor beta repertoires in healthy donors and ankylosing spondylitis patients to find disease-linked TCR variants. The whole study cohort included over a hundred healthy donors and 25 ankylosing spondylitis patients. Peripheral blood was sampled, and synovial fluid was also collected from ankylosing spondylitis patients.

V is shortened by 2 bases, J by 5 bases, and the region joining them spans 13 bases. The cysteine opens and the phenylalanine closes a CDR3 of 14 amino acids. CDR3 DNA only is kept here, 42 bases in frame from base 1. CDR1 and CDR2 (SGHVS, FQNEAQ) derive from the germline V gene. Worth noting for this clonotype: No antigen is known for it. No clone much larger than this one lies a single base away; base qualities are absent.

TCRdb names Illumina HiSeq 2500 as the instrument used. TCR beta libraries were prepared by quantitative 5'-RACE with molecular barcodes. Per the source publication's procedure: A new computational method, built on a probabilistic model of VDJ rearrangement, was used to identify disease-linked TCR variants. In TCRdb, the public reads were trimmed at Q25 with fastp and aligned with MiXCR, with productive beta chains retained. A single entry per CDR3 protein holds the most common genes and DNA from its merged rows. TCRdb's processing, not the study's, gives the V and J calls here. The sample table records some 800,000 distinct CDR3 sequences; roughly 12% of these occur just once. Approximately 0.51% of the sample lies in the top ten. What the study reported, not specific to this receptor: A CD8+ phenotype was shown by the disease-linked clones, which were found at relatively low frequencies in peripheral blood. Blood from ankylosing spondylitis patients appeared to be characterized by a TCR beta motif composed of roughly eight highly homologous amino acid variants. Some motif variants had previously been reported in the synovial fluid and blood of reactive arthritis patients, which suggests shared mechanisms of disease initiation. The disease-linked clones were reported to be significantly enriched in matched synovial fluid samples from ankylosing spondylitis patients.

This receptor was obtained from a male donor with ankylosing spondylitis. The chain joins TRBV7-8 to TRBJ2-7, with no confidently assigned D gene. Material for sequencing was blood, either unsorted or a sorted T cell fraction (not recorded which). The nucleotide sequence reads as follows: TGTGCCAGCAGCTTACGGCCCCAGCAGAACGAGCAGTACTTC. Translated, this is CASSLRPQQNEQYF.